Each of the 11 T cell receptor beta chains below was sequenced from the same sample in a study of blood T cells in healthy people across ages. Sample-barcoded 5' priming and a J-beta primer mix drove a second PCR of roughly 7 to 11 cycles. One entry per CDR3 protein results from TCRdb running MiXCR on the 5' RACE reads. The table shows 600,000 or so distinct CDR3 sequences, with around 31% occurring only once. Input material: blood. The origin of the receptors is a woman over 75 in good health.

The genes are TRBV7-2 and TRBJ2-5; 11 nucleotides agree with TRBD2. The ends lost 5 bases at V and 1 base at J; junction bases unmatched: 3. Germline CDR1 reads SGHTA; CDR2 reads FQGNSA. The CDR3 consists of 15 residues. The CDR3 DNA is TGTGCCAGCAGCCCGACTAGCGGGGCCCAAGAGACCCAGTACTTC. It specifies CASSPTSGAQETQYF. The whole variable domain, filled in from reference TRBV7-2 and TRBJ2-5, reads GAGVSQSPSNKVTEKGKDVELRCDPISGHTALYWYRQSLGQGLEFLIYFQGNSAPDKSGLPSDRFSAERTGGSVSTLTIQRTQQEDSAVYLCASSPTSGAQETQYFGPGTRLLVL.

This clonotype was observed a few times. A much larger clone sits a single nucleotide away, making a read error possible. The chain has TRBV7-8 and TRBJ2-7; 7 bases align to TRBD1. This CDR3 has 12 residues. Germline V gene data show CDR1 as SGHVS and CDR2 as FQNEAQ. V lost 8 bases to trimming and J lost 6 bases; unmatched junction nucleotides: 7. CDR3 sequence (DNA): TGTGCCAGCGGCAGGGGGTTGTGCGAGCAGTACTTC. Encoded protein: CASGRGLCEQYF.

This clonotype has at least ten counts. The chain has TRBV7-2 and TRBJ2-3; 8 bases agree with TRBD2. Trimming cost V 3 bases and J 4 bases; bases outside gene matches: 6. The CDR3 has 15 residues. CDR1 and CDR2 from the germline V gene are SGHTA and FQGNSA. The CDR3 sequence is CASSFTSGTADTQYF. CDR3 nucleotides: TGTGCCAGCAGCTTTACTAGCGGAACTGCAGATACGCAGTATTTT.

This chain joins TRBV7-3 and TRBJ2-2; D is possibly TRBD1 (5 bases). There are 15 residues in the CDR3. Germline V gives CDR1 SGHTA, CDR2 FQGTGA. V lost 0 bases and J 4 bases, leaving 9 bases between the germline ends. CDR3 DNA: TGTGCCAGCAGCTTAACAGGGGCCCTCACCGGGGAGCTGTTTTTT. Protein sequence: CASSLTGALTGELFF.

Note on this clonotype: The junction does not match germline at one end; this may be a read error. CDR3 in amino acids: CANSLQVPIGTDTQYF. Here the CDR3 DNA reads TGTGCCAACAGCCTCCAGGTCCCCATCGGCACAGATACGCAGTATTTT. The chain uses TRBV14 and TRBJ2-3, with no clear D. The CDR3 covers 16 residues. Germline CDR1 reads SGHDN; CDR2 reads FVKESK.

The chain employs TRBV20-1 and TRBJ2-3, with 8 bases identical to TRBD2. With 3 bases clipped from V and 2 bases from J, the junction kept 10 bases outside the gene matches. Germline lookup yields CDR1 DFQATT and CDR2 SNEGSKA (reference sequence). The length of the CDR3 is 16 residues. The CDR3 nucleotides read TGCAGTGCTAGGGCCGGGAGGGGGGGCTCCACAGATACGCAGTATTTT. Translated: CSARAGRGGSTDTQYF.

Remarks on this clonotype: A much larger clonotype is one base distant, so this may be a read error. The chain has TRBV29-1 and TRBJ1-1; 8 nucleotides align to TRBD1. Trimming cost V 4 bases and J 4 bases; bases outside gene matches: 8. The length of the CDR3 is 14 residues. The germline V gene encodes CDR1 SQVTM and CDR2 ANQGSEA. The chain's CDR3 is CSVVYRQGSTEAFF. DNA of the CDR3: TGCAGCGTTGTCTATAGACAGGGGAGCACTGAAGCTTTCTTT.

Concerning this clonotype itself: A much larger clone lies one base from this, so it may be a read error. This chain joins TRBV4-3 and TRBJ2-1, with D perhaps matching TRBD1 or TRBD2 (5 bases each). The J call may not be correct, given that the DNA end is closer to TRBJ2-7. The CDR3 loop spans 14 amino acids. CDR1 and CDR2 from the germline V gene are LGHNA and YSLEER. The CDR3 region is CASSGGYSYNEQYF. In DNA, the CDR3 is TGCGCCAGCAGCGGGGGATACTCCTACAATGAGCAGTACTTC.

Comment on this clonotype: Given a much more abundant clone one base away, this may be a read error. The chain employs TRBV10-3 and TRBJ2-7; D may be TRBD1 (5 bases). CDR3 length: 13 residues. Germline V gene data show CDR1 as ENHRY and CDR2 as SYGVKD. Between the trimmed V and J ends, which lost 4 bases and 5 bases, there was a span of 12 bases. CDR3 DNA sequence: TGTGCCATCAGTGTCCAGGGTGGCCACGAGCAGTACTTC. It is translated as CAISVQGGHEQYF.

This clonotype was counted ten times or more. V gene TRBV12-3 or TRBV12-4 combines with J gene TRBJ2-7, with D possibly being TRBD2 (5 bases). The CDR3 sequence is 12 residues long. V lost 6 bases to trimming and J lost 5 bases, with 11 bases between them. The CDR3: CASSRTLHEQYF. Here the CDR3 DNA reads TGTGCCAGCAGCAGGACTCTTCACGAGCAGTACTTC.

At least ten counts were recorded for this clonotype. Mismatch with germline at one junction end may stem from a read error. The CDR3 DNA reads TGTGCCAGCAGCTTAAGTGAGACCCAGTACTTC. Its protein product is CASSLSETQYF. This chain joins TRBV5-1 and TRBJ2-5; D not certain. The CDR3 covers 11 residues. Germline V gene sequence: CDR1 SGHRS, CDR2 YFSETQ.